The entry that follows covers one TCR beta chain sequence. The antigen is undetermined. The record originates from a study of OX40 agonist ivuxolimab in advanced cancers. Study findings and constraints: Among the lowest peripheral clonal expansion occurred in 0.1-3.0 mg/kg partial responders. Expanded peripheral T cells had an undetermined antigen specificity.

Method: immunoSEQ multiplex PCR; TCRdb's copy keeps in-frame clones and lacks some. The table shows about 86,000 clones, with roughly nine tenths occurring only once. The CDR3 spans 14 residues. Trimming removed 0 bases at V and 5 bases at J, with 9 bases between. Germline V lookup: CDR1 SGHRS, CDR2 YFSETQ. The chain links TRBV5-1 to TRBJ2-1, with D unresolved. This sequence originates from an adult with an advanced solid tumor such as melanoma, head and neck, liver or kidney cancer. This sample comprised CD4+ or CD8+ T cells sorted from blood, obtained in a trial of the OX40 agonist ivuxolimab. In nucleotides, the CDR3 is TGCGCCAGCAGCTTGGCGGCCGGAAACAATGAGCAGTTCTTC. Amino acids: CASSLAAGNNEQFF. The complete variable domain, with remaining parts taken from reference TRBV5-1 and TRBJ2-1, reads KAGVTQTPRYLIKTRGQQVTLSCSPISGHRSVSWYQQTPGQGLQFLFEYFSETQRNKGNFPGRFSGRQFSNSRSEMNVSTLELGDSALYLCASSLAAGNNEQFFGPGTRLTVL.